Below are 23 T cell receptor beta chains sequenced from a single sample in a study of blood T cell repertoires in COVID-19. Clones were read by immunoSEQ multiplex PCR, and TCRdb kept only the in-frame ones, dropping some. The repertoire holds more than 150,000 clones, with more than 75% as singletons. The sequencing sample was made of peripheral blood. The receptor source for this set is a man aged 40-49 years with active or convalescent COVID-19.

This clone was picked up one time. V is TRBV4-1 and J is TRBJ2-6, with a weak D call TRBD1 (5 bases). V was trimmed by 0 bases and J by 5 bases, leaving 11 bases between them. Germline V gene data show CDR1 as MGHRA and CDR2 as YSYEKL. The CDR3 extends over 16 amino acids. CDR3 DNA: TGCGCCAGCAGCCAAGATTGGGGCCTGAGGGCCAACGTCCTGACTTTC. Protein sequence: CASSQDWGLRANVLTF.

This clone was observed a few times. The CDR3 sequence: CASSLAQNTEAFF. The CDR3, as DNA: TGCGCCAGCAGCTTGGCCCAGAACACTGAAGCTTTCTTT. V gene TRBV5-1 combines with J gene TRBJ1-1; the D is unclear. V shed 0 bases and J shed 1 base, with 4 bases lying between them. This CDR3 spans 13 amino acids. CDR1 is SGHRS and CDR2 is YFSETQ in the germline V gene.

The rearrangement joins TRBV11-3 to TRBJ2-7; a possible D gene is TRBD1 (5 bases). The CDR3 runs to 12 residues. Germline CDR1 SGHNT, CDR2 YENEEA. The V end lost 1 base, the J end lost 6 bases, and 7 bases lay between the germline ends. CDR3 DNA sequence: TGTGCCAGCAGCTTAGGACAGTCCGAGCAGTACTTC. Protein: CASSLGQSEQYF.

The chain has TRBV5-4 and TRBJ2-2; 10 bases fit TRBD2. Trimming removed 3 bases from V and 0 bases from J; junction bases left unmatched: 2. Germline values: CDR1 SGHNT, CDR2 YYREEE (reference sequence). CDR3 length equals 16 residues. The CDR3 loop reads CASSSLAGANTGELFF. The CDR3 region has the DNA TGTGCCAGCAGCTCCCTAGCGGGGGCGAACACCGGGGAGCTGTTTTTT.

The chain is built from TRBV7-9 and TRBJ1-2, with D possibly matching TRBD1 (6 bases). The V end was cut by 5 bases, the J end by 5 bases, with 18 bases between. The length of the CDR3 is 15 residues. Germline assignment: CDR1 SEHNR and CDR2 FQNEAQ (reference sequence). CDR3 residues: CASSPGQMIGYGYTF. The CDR3 DNA reads as TGTGCCAGCAGCCCCGGACAGATGATTGGGTATGGCTACACCTTC. Supplemented by reference TRBV7-9 and TRBJ1-2, the full variable domain reads DTGVSQNPRHKITKRGQNVTFRCDPISEHNRLYWYRQTLGQGPEFLTYFQNEAQLEKSRLLSDRFSAERPKGSFSTLEIQRTEQGDSAMYLCASSPGQMIGYGYTFGSGTRLTVV.

This clone was seen just once. The DNA for the CDR3 is TGTGCCAGCAGTGTATCCAGGGCCTTATTACTGAACACTGAAGCTTTCTTT. This gives the protein CASSVSRALLLNTEAFF. The chain carries TRBV6-1 and TRBJ1-1; maybe TRBD1 (5 bases). Germline V gene lookup returns CDR1 MNHNS and CDR2 SASEGT. This CDR3 contains 17 residues. The V gene lost 4 bases and the J gene lost 0 bases, with 18 bases spanning the gap.

This chain uses TRBV2 with TRBJ2-6; 9 bases are shared with TRBD1. CDR1 is SNHLY, CDR2 FYNNEI, per germline. The ends lost 1 base at V and 0 bases at J; junction bases unmatched: 7. The CDR3 loop spans 19 amino acids. In nucleotides, the CDR3 is TGTGCCAGCAGTGAAGGCTTGGGACAGGGTAACTCTGGGGCCAACGTCCTGACTTTC. Amino acid sequence: CASSEGLGQGNSGANVLTF.

This chain uses TRBV13 with TRBJ2-1; TRBD2 aligns across 11 bases. Trimming took 5 bases from V and 8 from J; bases not matched to a gene: 2. This CDR3 region has 13 residues. The germline gives CDR1 PRHDT, CDR2 FYEKMQ (reference sequence). The CDR3 here is CASSLAGGYEQFF. The CDR3 DNA reads TGTGCCAGCAGCCTAGCGGGGGGCTATGAGCAGTTCTTC.

This chain connects TRBV28 to TRBJ1-2; D unresolved. Germline V gene data show CDR1 as MDHEN and CDR2 as SYDVKM. V was trimmed by 2 bases and J by 8 bases, leaving 12 bases between them. This CDR3 has 13 amino acids. The CDR3 DNA sequence: TGTGCCAGCAGTTTAGGCACGGGAGGAGGCTACACCTTC. This gives the protein CASSLGTGGGYTF.

The chain uses TRBV2 and TRBJ1-5; the D gene is possibly TRBD1 (5 bases). The CDR3 has 14 residues. V lost 4 bases to trimming and J lost 2 bases, with 9 bases between them. From germline, CDR1 is SNHLY and CDR2 FYNNEI. This CDR3 reads CASSAGGGNQPQHF. CDR3 in DNA: TGTGCCAGCAGTGCCGGGGGAGGCAATCAGCCCCAGCATTTT.

The V gene is TRBV7-3, the J gene TRBJ2-1, with 12 bases identical to TRBD1. CDR3 length: 16 residues. V was clipped by 1 base and J by 7 bases; unmatched bases: 5. The germline V gene encodes CDR1 SGHTA and CDR2 FQGTGA. The CDR3 sequence: CASSLIGTGGLNEQFF. CDR3 DNA: TGTGCCAGCAGCTTAATTGGGACAGGGGGCTTGAATGAGCAGTTCTTC.

This clone was found a few times. The chain recombines TRBV30 with TRBJ1-1; 8 nucleotides match TRBD1. This CDR3 is built from 13 residues. The V gene end was trimmed by 5 bases and the J gene end by 2 bases; junction bases not matched to a gene: 4. Per germline, CDR1 GTSNPN and CDR2 SVGIG (reference sequence). In nucleotides, the CDR3 is TGTGCCTGGGAACAGGGGGAAAACACTGAAGCTTTCTTT. Translated: CAWEQGENTEAFF.

V usage is TRBV3-1 (or the pseudogene TRBV3-2) and J usage is TRBJ2-1, with D unclear. This CDR3 comprises 16 residues. V shed 0 bases and J shed 1 base, with 10 bases lying between them. From germline, CDR1 is LGHDT and CDR2 YNNKEL (reference sequence). The CDR3 bases are TGTGCCAGCAGCCAAGATCTCGCGAGTTCCTACAATGAGCAGTTCTTC. This encodes CASSQDLASSYNEQFF.

The chain combines TRBV6-6 with TRBJ2-5; TRBD2 might be the D (5 bases). Germline loops: CDR1 MNHNY, CDR2 SVGAGI (reference sequence). This CDR3 is built from 12 residues. V lost 6 bases, J lost 5 bases, and 10 bases lay in between. The CDR3 sequence is CASSSGVETQYF. The CDR3 DNA reads TGTGCCAGCAGCTCCGGGGTGGAGACCCAGTACTTC.

This chain uses TRBV5-1 with TRBJ2-1; 12 bases map to TRBD2. There are 15 residues in the CDR3. Trimming cost V 4 bases and J 8 bases; bases outside gene matches: 7. The V gene's germline CDR1 is SGHRS and CDR2 YFSETQ. The CDR3 loop is CASSRWTSGVDEQFF. CDR3 nucleotides: TGCGCCAGCAGCCGATGGACTAGCGGGGTCGATGAGCAGTTCTTC.

The V and J genes are TRBV11-2 and TRBJ2-1, with D possibly matching TRBD1 (5 bases). CDR1 SGHAT and CDR2 FQNNGV come from the germline V gene. This CDR3 is built from 13 residues. Trimming left V 6 bases short and J 5 bases short, with 11 bases between. DNA of the CDR3: TGTGCCAGCAGTTTGGGGCGGCACAATGAGCAGTTCTTC. This translates into CASSLGRHNEQFF.

This clone was seen once. One end of the junction is discordant with germline, which a read error may explain. The rearrangement uses TRBV9 and TRBJ1-1; TRBD1 might be the D (5 bases). This CDR3 is built from 13 residues. CDR1 SGDLS and CDR2 YYNGEE come from the germline V gene. The CDR3 DNA reads TGTGCCAGCAGCGTAGTTGGGGCAAGTATTATGGTCTTT. This codes for CASSVVGASIMVF.

CDR3 coding DNA: TGTGCCACCAAAGAAGGACAGGGGGACTACGAGCAGTACTTC. Residues: CATKEGQGDYEQYF. This chain uses TRBV15 with TRBJ2-7; 10 nucleotides align to TRBD1. The V gene end was trimmed by 7 bases and the J gene end by 3 bases; junction bases not matched to a gene: 6. The CDR3 extends over 14 amino acids. Per germline, CDR1 LNHNV and CDR2 YYDKDF (reference sequence).

This rearrangement joins TRBV6-5 to TRBJ1-4; 7 nucleotides agree with TRBD1. CDR3 length: 14 amino acids. Looked up from germline, CDR1 is MNHEY and CDR2 is SVGAGI. The V segment lost 6 bases and the J segment 7 bases; nucleotides outside the gene matches: 8. CDR3 nucleotides: TGTGCCAGCAGCGTAGGGGGCGCGTTTGAAAAACTGTTTTTT. Encoded protein: CASSVGGAFEKLFF.

The chain uses TRBV9 and TRBJ2-7; D is perhaps TRBD1 (6 bases). CDR3 size: 16 residues. V lost 2 bases and J 5 bases, leaving 20 bases between the germline ends. CDR1 SGDLS and CDR2 YYNGEE come from the germline V gene. The CDR3 DNA reads as TGTGCCAGCAGCGTGTCCGGGACAAGGGGCACCCACGAGCAGTACTTC. Amino acid sequence: CASSVSGTRGTHEQYF. Using reference TRBV9 and TRBJ2-7 for the parts outside the CDR3, the full variable domain is DSGVTQTPKHLITATGQRVTLRCSPRSGDLSVYWYQQSLDQGLQFLIQYYNGEERAKGNILERFSAQQFPDLHSELNLSSLELGDSALYFCASSVSGTRGTHEQYFGPGTRLTVT.

The V and J genes are TRBV14 and TRBJ2-7, with unresolved D. Germline CDR1 SGHDN, CDR2 FVKESK. CDR3 length equals 17 residues. V was pared by 1 base and J by 3 bases, with 19 bases between. The DNA for the CDR3 is TGTGCCAGCAGCCAAGGTTTCGGCACAGCTCAAAGCTACGAGCAGTACTTC. It translates to CASSQGFGTAQSYEQYF. The complete variable domain, with remaining parts taken from reference TRBV14 and TRBJ2-7, reads EAGVTQFPSHSVIEKGQTVTLRCDPISGHDNLYWYRRVMGKEIKFLLHFVKESKQDESGMPNNRFLAERTGGTYSTLKVQPAELEDSGVYFCASSQGFGTAQSYEQYFGPGTRLTVT.

The rearrangement links TRBV30 to TRBJ2-7, with D possibly matching TRBD1 (6 bases). CDR1 and CDR2 from the germline V gene are GTSNPN and SVGIG (reference sequence). Trimming left V 0 bases short and J 0 bases short, with 18 bases between. This CDR3 has 17 amino acids. In DNA form, the CDR3 reads TGTGCCTGGAGTGTATGGCAGGGGCTCGCTGGCTCCTACGAGCAGTACTTC. It is translated as CAWSVWQGLAGSYEQYF.

This chain links TRBV6-5 with TRBJ2-1; D might be TRBD2 (6 bases). CDR3 length: 14 amino acids. V was trimmed by 8 bases and J by 10 bases, leaving 21 bases between them. Per the germline V gene, CDR1 is MNHEY and CDR2 is SVGAGI. The CDR3 reads CASASGGADREQFF. The CDR3 DNA sequence: TGTGCCAGCGCTTCTGGCGGGGCTGATAGGGAGCAGTTCTTC.